This is a list of T cell receptor beta chains from one sample in a study of regulatory T cells in long-lasting Graves disease. In TCRdb, the multiplex PCR reads were re-called with MiXCR into one record per CDR3 protein. The sample carries under 450,000 distinct CDR3 sequences, approximately 23% recorded once. Sequenced here: peripheral blood mononuclear cells (PBMCs), sampled when the disease was refractory, from a patient treated with antithyroid drugs. The receptor source for this set is a woman in her 40s with Graves disease. Each CDR3 is given with its conserved first and last residue. Fields, in order: CDR3 protein, CDR3 DNA, clone size, V gene, J gene, D gene. A D gene is named only where the DNA matches it firmly. Rows give clone size only sometimes, using once, few, many, or a class for an expanded clone.

cdr3_aa: CASSFKRGTGELFF
cdr3_nt: TGTGCCAGCAGTTTTAAGCGGGGCACCGGGGAGCTGTTTTTT
clone_size: many
v_call: TRBV12-3/TRBV12-4
j_call: TRBJ2-2
d_call: TRBD2

cdr3_aa: CASSLGQGREETQYF
cdr3_nt: TGTGCCAGCAGCTTGGGCCAGGGGCGAGAAGAGACCCAGTACTTC
clone_size: many
v_call: TRBV5-4
j_call: TRBJ2-5
d_call: .

cdr3_aa: CASSFLEVVTEAFF
cdr3_nt: TGTGCCAGCAGCTTTTTGGAAGTGGTCACTGAAGCTTTCTTT
clone_size: .
v_call: TRBV7-9
j_call: TRBJ1-1
d_call: .

cdr3_aa: CASRKQGHTGELFF
cdr3_nt: TGTGCCAGCAGAAAACAGGGGCACACCGGGGAGCTGTTTTTT
clone_size: few
v_call: TRBV2
j_call: TRBJ2-2
d_call: TRBD1

cdr3_aa: CASSYEPETYEQYF
cdr3_nt: TGCGCCAGCAGCTACGAACCCGAGACCTACGAACAGTACTTC
clone_size: .
v_call: TRBV4-1
j_call: TRBJ2-7
d_call: .

cdr3_aa: CSARVMGQSNSPLHF
cdr3_nt: TGCAGTGCTAGAGTTATGGGTCAGAGTAATTCACCCCTCCACTTT
clone_size: many
v_call: TRBV20-1
j_call: TRBJ1-6
d_call: .

cdr3_aa: CATSRGSGGQETQYF
cdr3_nt: TGTGCCACCAGCAGAGGCTCTGGGGGCCAAGAGACCCAGTACTTC
clone_size: .
v_call: TRBV15
j_call: TRBJ2-5
d_call: .

cdr3_aa: CASSIAPWRGSNTEAFF
cdr3_nt: TGTGCCAGTAGTATAGCCCCCTGGCGGGGTTCGAACACTGAAGCTTTCTTT
clone_size: many
v_call: TRBV19
j_call: TRBJ1-1
d_call: .

cdr3_aa: CASMEIGVQYF
cdr3_nt: TGTGCCAGCATGGAAATCGGCGTGCAGTACTTC
clone_size: .
v_call: TRBV7-3
j_call: TRBJ2-7
d_call: .

cdr3_aa: CASSFGALGNTIYF
cdr3_nt: TGTGCCAGCAGCTTCGGCGCCCTTGGAAACACCATATATTTT
clone_size: .
v_call: TRBV11-2
j_call: TRBJ1-3
d_call: .

cdr3_aa: CASSGGMPGNTIYF
cdr3_nt: TGTGCCAGCAGTGGAGGGATGCCTGGAAACACCATATATTTT
clone_size: few
v_call: TRBV12-3/TRBV12-4
j_call: TRBJ1-3
d_call: .

cdr3_aa: CAWRRIYEQYF
cdr3_nt: TGTGCTTGGCGGAGGATCTACGAGCAGTACTTC
clone_size: few
v_call: TRBV30
j_call: TRBJ2-7
d_call: .

cdr3_aa: CASSELTGTTEAFF
cdr3_nt: TGTGCCAGCAGTGAATTAACGGGGACCACTGAAGCTTTCTTT
clone_size: many
v_call: TRBV6-1
j_call: TRBJ1-1
d_call: .

cdr3_aa: CASSYSGGPQYEQYF
cdr3_nt: TGTGCCAGCAGTTACTCCGGGGGGCCCCAATACGAGCAGTACTTC
clone_size: .
v_call: TRBV6-5
j_call: TRBJ2-7
d_call: .

cdr3_aa: CASSLADWTSKSYEQYF
cdr3_nt: TGCGCCAGCAGCTTGGCCGATTGGACTAGCAAATCCTACGAGCAGTACTTC
clone_size: .
v_call: TRBV5-1
j_call: TRBJ2-7
d_call: TRBD2

cdr3_aa: CASTGQETEAFF
cdr3_nt: TGTGCCAGCACGGGGCAAGAGACTGAAGCTTTCTTT
clone_size: many
v_call: TRBV28
j_call: TRBJ1-1
d_call: .

cdr3_aa: CASTRVQGNQAGNQPQHF
cdr3_nt: TGTGCCAGTACCCGCGTCCAGGGAAACCAGGCGGGCAATCAGCCCCAGCATTTT
clone_size: .
v_call: TRBV19
j_call: TRBJ1-5
d_call: .

cdr3_aa: CASSFQGGSQPQHF
cdr3_nt: TGTGCCAGCAGTTTTCAGGGAGGAAGTCAGCCCCAGCATTTT
clone_size: many
v_call: TRBV28
j_call: TRBJ1-5
d_call: .

cdr3_aa: CASSRQAEQYF
cdr3_nt: TGTGCCAGCAGTCGACAGGCGGAGCAGTACTTC
clone_size: few
v_call: TRBV6-1
j_call: TRBJ2-7
d_call: .

cdr3_aa: CASSLLSSSNEQFF
cdr3_nt: TGTGCCAGCAGCTTACTCTCTAGTTCCAATGAGCAGTTCTTC
clone_size: many
v_call: TRBV7-3
j_call: TRBJ2-1
d_call: .

cdr3_aa: CASRDSGRANTQYF
cdr3_nt: TGTGCCAGCAGGGATAGCGGGAGAGCTAACACTCAGTACTTC
clone_size: .
v_call: TRBV6-1
j_call: TRBJ2-4
d_call: TRBD2

cdr3_aa: CASSSHLAGNNQPQHF
cdr3_nt: TGTGCCAGCAGCTCCCACCTAGCGGGCAACAATCAGCCCCAGCATTTT
clone_size: many
v_call: TRBV13
j_call: TRBJ1-5
d_call: .

cdr3_aa: CSASDSYNEQFF
cdr3_nt: TGCAGTGCTTCGGACTCGTACAATGAGCAGTTCTTC
clone_size: few
v_call: TRBV20-1
j_call: TRBJ2-1
d_call: .

cdr3_aa: CASSLFGATNEKLFF
cdr3_nt: TGTGCCAGCAGCTTATTTGGAGCAACTAATGAAAAACTGTTTTTT
clone_size: many
v_call: TRBV7-8
j_call: TRBJ1-4
d_call: .

cdr3_aa: CATSLGGKGQETQYF
cdr3_nt: TGTGCCACCTCATTGGGGGGCAAAGGCCAAGAGACCCAGTACTTC
clone_size: few
v_call: TRBV19
j_call: TRBJ2-5
d_call: .

cdr3_aa: CASSLTPGVELFF
cdr3_nt: TGTGCCAGCAGCTTAACCCCCGGGGTAGAACTGTTTTTT
clone_size: .
v_call: TRBV7-9
j_call: TRBJ1-4
d_call: .

cdr3_aa: CASSRGTSGRPPRDNF
cdr3_nt: TGTGCCAGCAGCCGAGGGACTAGCGGGAGGCCGCCCCGGGATAATTTT
clone_size: .
v_call: TRBV13
j_call: TRBJ2-3
d_call: TRBD2